This TCR beta chain stems from a study of blood T cell repertoires in COVID-19. Study-level information: Whether acute or convalescent, the COVID-19 samples came from the United States, Italy and Spain. PBMCs, B-cell-depleted T cells, or T cells provided the cDNA or gDNA that made up the material.

There are 17 residues in the CDR3. The germline V gene has CDR1 KGHSH and CDR2 LQKENI. The V end was cut by 3 bases, the J end by 0 bases, with 15 bases between. Original processing notes: Counts of nucleated cells, estimated from reference gene primer amplification, were obtained. The protocol was immunoSEQ multiplex PCR, while the TCRdb copy is restricted to in-frame clones and leaves out a portion. V and J calls and clone size come straight from that table; D and trimming were deduced from the DNA. The sample lists about 12,000 clones, about four fifths occurring once. Sequenced material: peripheral blood. The gene calls are TRBV18 and TRBJ1-5; maybe TRBD1 (5 bases). The receptor was isolated from a man of 80 years or more with acute or convalescent COVID-19. The CDR3 here is CASSPYPTDYSNQPQHF. The DNA of the CDR3 is TGTGCCAGCTCACCCTACCCGACAGATTATAGCAATCAGCCCCAGCATTTT. Full variable domain (remainder filled in from reference TRBV18 and TRBJ1-5): NAGVMQNPRHLVRRRGQEARLRCSPMKGHSHVYWYRQLPEEGLKFMVYLQKENIIDESGMPKERFSAEFPKEGPSILRIQQVVRGDSAAYFCASSPYPTDYSNQPQHFGDGTRLSIL.